Listed here are 17 T cell receptor beta chains from one sample, sequenced in a study of cytomegalovirus exposure and HLA in healthy donors. This table comes from immunoSEQ multiplex PCR, and its TCRdb copy is limited to in-frame clones, with some not included. The data hold about 280,000 clones, with 70% to 90% observed a single time. The sequenced sample consisted of PBMCs. The origin of the receptors is a woman between 18 and 30 years old in good health and CMV-seronegative.

The genes are TRBV28 and TRBJ1-1; D perhaps matches TRBD1 (6 bases). V was clipped by 5 bases and J by 0 bases, with 10 bases between them. The CDR3 has 14 residues. In germline, CDR1 is MDHEN, CDR2 SYDVKM. CDR3 nucleotides: TGTGCCAGCAGTAAACAGGGCATGAACACTGAAGCTTTCTTT. Residues: CASSKQGMNTEAFF.

The chain recombines TRBV5-4 with TRBJ2-1; tentatively, D is TRBD1 (5 bases). V shed 4 bases and J shed 5 bases, with 16 bases lying between them. CDR3 length equals 15 residues. Germline loops: CDR1 SGHNT, CDR2 YYREEE (reference sequence). The chain's CDR3 is CASSLGPDRHNEQFF. The DNA of the CDR3 is TGTGCCAGCAGCCTAGGACCCGACAGACACAATGAGCAGTTCTTC.

V and J are TRBV6-1 and TRBJ1-5, with 9 bases identical to TRBD1. This CDR3 is 15 amino acids long. Germline assignment: CDR1 MNHNS and CDR2 SASEGT. J was trimmed by 4 bases and V by 4 bases; bases with no gene match: 5. As DNA, the CDR3 is TGTGCCAGCAGTGCGGGGACAGGGCTGAATCAGCCCCAGCATTTT. It is translated as CASSAGTGLNQPQHF.

This chain uses TRBV7-2 with TRBJ2-5; 14 bases are a match to TRBD2. CDR1 and CDR2 (germline): SGHTA, FQGNSA. CDR3 length equals 18 residues. V dropped 1 base and J dropped 3; count of bases not matched to a gene: 7. The CDR3 sequence is CASSLGGLAGAPKETQYF. CDR3 DNA: TGTGCCAGCAGCTTAGGGGGACTAGCGGGAGCCCCAAAAGAGACCCAGTACTTC.

The CDR3 sequence is CASGQSVDEKLFF. CDR3 bases: TGTGCCAGCGGACAGAGTGTAGATGAAAAACTGTTTTTT. V is TRBV28 and J is TRBJ1-4; maybe TRBD1 (6 bases). Trimming took off 8 bases at V and 6 bases at J, with 13 bases between the two ends. CDR1 is MDHEN and CDR2 is SYDVKM in the germline V gene. The CDR3 covers 13 residues. Complete variable domain (other parts from reference TRBV28 and TRBJ1-4): DVKVTQSSRYLVKRTGEKVFLECVQDMDHENMFWYRQDPGLGLRLIYFSYDVKMKEKGDIPEGYSVSREKKERFSLILESASTNQTSMYLCASGQSVDEKLFFGSGTQLSVL.

CDR3 amino acids: CASSPEGSGSFYEQYF. CDR3 DNA sequence: TGCGCCAGCAGCCCGGAAGGTTCAGGATCCTTCTACGAGCAGTACTTC. The V gene is TRBV4-1, the J gene TRBJ2-7; the D is unclear. There are 16 residues in the CDR3. Trimming removed 4 bases at V and 3 bases at J, with 19 bases between. CDR1 and CDR2 (germline): MGHRA, YSYEKL.

The rearrangement uses TRBV18 and TRBJ2-5; the match to TRBD2 covers 8 bases. Trimming at V came to 5 bases and at J to 1 base, leaving 3 bases not matched to a gene. The CDR3 is 14 amino acids. Germline V lookup: CDR1 KGHSH, CDR2 LQKENI. The CDR3 DNA is TGTGCCAGCTCATCACGGGGGGGCCAAGAGACCCAGTACTTC. The encoded protein is CASSSRGGQETQYF. The full variable domain, its missing parts supplied by reference TRBV18 and TRBJ2-5, is NAGVMQNPRHLVRRRGQEARLRCSPMKGHSHVYWYRQLPEEGLKFMVYLQKENIIDESGMPKERFSAEFPKEGPSILRIQQVVRGDSAAYFCASSSRGGQETQYFGPGTRLLVL.

The chain has TRBV10-3 and TRBJ2-3, with 9 bases that match TRBD1. Germline values: CDR1 ENHRY, CDR2 SYGVKD. The junction had 8 bases not matched to a gene; V was cut back by 4 bases and J by 3 bases. CDR3 size: 16 residues. CDR3 bases: TGTGCCATCAGTGGGTCCGGGACAGGGTTAACAGATACGCAGTATTTT. Translation: CAISGSGTGLTDTQYF.

This clone was seen a single time. The J gene is TRBJ1-5, the V gene TRBV2; 8 positions match TRBD1. The CDR3 contains 12 residues. V trimming: 10 bases; J trimming: 7 bases; junction bases outside the gene matches: 6. Germline assignment: CDR1 SNHLY and CDR2 FYNNEI. The CDR3 DNA is TGTGCCACCGACAGGGGCGGCCAGCCCCAGCATTTT. Encoded protein: CATDRGGQPQHF.

The V and J genes are TRBV5-4 and TRBJ2-5, with 12 bases that match TRBD2. V trimming: 3 bases; J trimming: 4 bases; junction bases outside the gene matches: 1. This CDR3 contains 14 residues. Germline V gene data show CDR1 as SGHNT and CDR2 as YYREEE (reference sequence). For the CDR3, the DNA is TGTGCCAGCAGCTCTAGCGGGAGGGGAGAGACCCAGTACTTC. Amino acid sequence: CASSSSGRGETQYF.

The count of this clone is one. This rearrangement joins TRBV30 to TRBJ2-5; 7 bases map to TRBD1. This CDR3 has 13 residues. The trim removed 3 bases at V and 3 bases at J, leaving 4 bases unmatched. Germline lookup yields CDR1 GTSNPN and CDR2 SVGIG (reference sequence). CDR3 residues: CAWRFQGEETQYF. As DNA, the CDR3 is TGTGCCTGGAGATTCCAGGGGGAAGAGACCCAGTACTTC.

The V gene is TRBV9, the J gene TRBJ2-1; D is perhaps TRBD2 (6 bases). Deletions cut 0 bases from V and 14 bases from J, with 15 bases between. There are 13 residues in the CDR3. Looked up from germline, CDR1 is SGDLS and CDR2 is YYNGEE. The CDR3 coding sequence is TGTGCCAGCAGCGTAGGCAGTAGCGGTTATGAGTTCTTC. It is translated as CASSVGSSGYEFF.

The rearrangement uses TRBV15 and TRBJ1-1; D call uncertain. The V gene lost 0 bases and the J gene lost 6 bases, with 11 bases spanning the gap. The germline V gene has CDR1 LNHNV and CDR2 YYDKDF (reference sequence). The CDR3 length is 14 residues. The CDR3 DNA sequence: TGTGCCACCAGCAGAGATCTTGCCAGTCCTGAAGCTTTCTTT. Encoded protein: CATSRDLASPEAFF.

The chain uses TRBV27 and TRBJ2-7, with TRBD1 matching 8 bases. The junction had 10 bases not matched to a gene; V was cut back by 5 bases and J by 4 bases. The CDR3 is 15 residues long. In germline, CDR1 is MNHEY, CDR2 SMNVEV (reference sequence). The CDR3 sequence is CASSPTGEFAYEQYF. In DNA form, the CDR3 reads TGTGCCAGCAGTCCGACAGGGGAATTTGCGTACGAGCAGTACTTC.

This clone showed up just once. This rearrangement joins TRBV28 to TRBJ2-7; tentatively, D is TRBD1 (5 bases). V lost 0 bases and J lost 6, with 24 bases in between. CDR1 and CDR2 from the germline V gene are MDHEN and SYDVKM. The CDR3 is 18 amino acids. Written as DNA, the CDR3 is TGTGCCAGCAGTTTATGGGTTGGTGGACACCCTAAAACTGGCGAGCAGTACTTC. Residues: CASSLWVGGHPKTGEQYF.

J is TRBJ2-7 and V is TRBV20-1; D uncertain. CDR1 is DFQATT and CDR2 is SNEGSKA in the germline V gene (reference sequence). The length of the CDR3 is 11 residues. The V end was cut by 5 bases, the J end by 0 bases, with 5 bases between. In DNA form, the CDR3 reads TGCAGTGCTGGCATCTCCTACGAGCAGTACTTC. This translates into CSAGISYEQYF.

This clone was counted a few times. CDR3 sequence (DNA): TGTGCCAGCAGCATAGCGGCTAGGGACAGCACAAATGGCTACACCTTC. It specifies CASSIAARDSTNGYTF. The chain uses TRBV28 and TRBJ1-2; 7 bases are shared with TRBD1. This CDR3 is 16 amino acids long. Germline loops: CDR1 MDHEN, CDR2 SYDVKM. The ends lost 6 bases at V and 6 bases at J; junction bases unmatched: 16.